This T cell receptor beta chain was identified during a study of T cells in Graves' hyperthyroidism and ophthalmopathy. Criteria for exclusion of patients were uncontrolled infection, other autoimmune disease, pregnancy or lactation. Study-wide findings and caveats: In blood, most of the thyroid clonotypes expanded above 0.001 were also present.

It was RNA transcripts that yielded the amplified TCR beta CDR3 regions. HTBI primers drove first-round RT-PCR of the TCR CDR3. Using its own MiXCR run on the multiplex PCR reads, TCRdb lists one record per CDR3 protein. In the table there are approximately 300,000 distinct CDR3 sequences, around 20% of which are singletons. Turning to this clonotype: Its antigen is not identified.

The CDR3 is 18 residues long. Trimming cost V 6 bases and J 3 bases; bases outside gene matches: 7. Germline CDR1 SGHAT, CDR2 FQNNGV. V and J are TRBV11-2 and TRBJ2-2; 16 bases are shared with TRBD2. The clonotype was recovered from a man aged 50-60 years with Graves' ophthalmopathy. Sequenced input: blood. The CDR3 sequence: CASSPGTSGRGHTGELFF. As DNA, the CDR3 is TGTGCCAGCAGTCCCGGGACTAGCGGGAGGGGACACACCGGGGAGCTGTTTTTT.